These 4 T cell receptor beta chains were sequenced from one sample in a study of T-cell reconstitution after alpha-beta-depleted transplantation in children. Unique molecular identifiers were used to barcode this TCRbeta library. TCRdb recomputed calls from the PCR reads with MiXCR, one row per CDR3 protein. The table has 200,000 to 300,000 distinct CDR3 sequences, roughly 26% seen once; the top ten hold 2.6%. The sample consisted of PBMCs, taken before TCRalphabeta/CD19-depleted stem cell transplant. The receptors stem from a girl aged 2-10 years with Fanconi anemia, due to receive a stem cell transplant.

CDR3 bases: TGCAGCGTCGGGACAGCGGGAGAAGAGCAGTACTTC. This gives the protein CSVGTAGEEQYF. The V gene is TRBV29-1, the J gene TRBJ2-7; possible D gene TRBD2, 8 bases. This CDR3 comprises 12 residues. V was trimmed by 6 bases and J by 7 bases, leaving 16 bases between them. The germline V gene encodes CDR1 SQVTM and CDR2 ANQGSEA.

This clonotype appeared many times. The chain couples TRBV3-1 to TRBJ1-2, with a tentative D call TRBD1 (6 bases). V was shortened by 4 bases and J by 7 bases, with 22 bases between the two germline ends. This CDR3 contains 16 residues. CDR1 LGHDT and CDR2 YNNKEL come from the germline V gene (reference sequence). As DNA, the CDR3 is TGTGCCAGCAGCCGGACAGCCCGCCAGCGAACGAGTGGCTACACCTTC. This sequence encodes CASSRTARQRTSGYTF.

Remarks on this clonotype: A much bigger clone sits one base away, suggesting this may be a read error. The chain uses TRBV4-2 and TRBJ2-7; 11 nucleotides match TRBD2. Germline V gene lookup returns CDR1 LGHNA and CDR2 YNFKEQ. The CDR3 is made up of 15 amino acids. This CDR3 is CASSQIAGGFYVQYF. The CDR3, as DNA: TGTGCCAGCAGCCAAATAGCGGGAGGGTTCTACGTGCAGTACTTC.

This clonotype was observed at least ten times. The chain joins TRBV29-1 to TRBJ2-2, with 7 nucleotides matching TRBD1. This CDR3 is 14 amino acids long. The germline gives CDR1 SQVTM, CDR2 ANQGSEA. The V gene end was trimmed by 6 bases and the J gene end by 4 bases; junction bases not matched to a gene: 8. CDR3 protein: CSVTTGAVTGELFF. The CDR3, as DNA: TGCAGCGTGACCACAGGGGCTGTCACCGGGGAGCTGTTTTTT.